This T cell receptor (beta chain) was captured by sequencing in a study of tumor and adjacent non-tumor tissue in lung cancer. Background on the study: Patients were aged about 30 to 85, approximately ten men and about 5 women, stage I to III.

A modified ARM-PCR protocol with three rounds of nested PCR amplified TCRbeta. TCRdb fed the multiplex PCR reads into MiXCR, producing one record per CDR3 protein. The sample has 60,000 to 90,000 distinct CDR3 sequences; nearly 70% are singletons. The template was RNA from unsorted bulk tissue. Distant lung tissue was collected more than 3 cm away from the tumor edge. Notes on the study in general: Tumor tissue had significantly higher TCR diversity than normal lung.

V was pared by 6 bases and J by 5 bases, with 17 bases between. From germline, CDR1 is LGHNA and CDR2 YNFKEQ. The CDR3 length is 14 residues. Note on this clonotype: Antigen: not known.

The sequenced material came from distant non-tumor lung tissue. This sequence was found in a woman aged 50 to 60 with non-small cell lung cancer. The rearrangement links TRBV4-2 to TRBJ2-7; D could derive from TRBD1 or TRBD2 (5 bases each). The CDR3 DNA is TGTGCCAGCAGAGTGGGTGTGGGGACCCACGAGCAGTACTTC. Encoded protein: CASRVGVGTHEQYF.